The rows below give T cell receptor beta chains drawn from one sample of a study of blood T cells in healthy people across ages. TCRdb used MiXCR to reprocess the 5' RACE reads, holding one entry per CDR3 protein. Of roughly 680,000 distinct CDR3 sequences listed, over 40% are singletons. The sample was blood. These receptors came from a woman older than 75 in good health. Both conserved end residues are part of each CDR3. Fields, in order: clone size, D gene, V gene, J gene, CDR3 DNA, CDR3 protein. D genes are given only for firm matches. Clone size appears in some rows only: once, few, many, or a class for an expanded clone.

few	TRBD1	TRBV12-3/TRBV12-4	TRBJ1-3	TGTGCCAGCAGTCAAGGGACAGGTCGAAACACCATATATTTT	CASSQGTGRNTIYF
few	-	TRBV14	TRBJ1-4	TGTGCCAGCAGTGTGTGGCCTCGCCCCGCAACTAATGAAAAACTGTTTTTT	CASSVWPRPATNEKLFF
-	-	TRBV15	TRBJ1-6	TGTGCCACCGGGCCACGGATTCGTAATAATTCACCCCTCCACTTT	CATGPRIRNNSPLHF
few	-	TRBV5-1	TRBJ2-3	TGCGCCAGCAGCTTGGTTCTGCGGGGCCTTAGCACAGATACGCAGTATTTT	CASSLVLRGLSTDTQYF
few	-	TRBV29-1	TRBJ1-6	TGCAGCGTCTGGGACGGTTTTGATTCACCCCTCCACTTT	CSVWDGFDSPLHF
many	-	TRBV2	TRBJ2-1	TGTGCCAGCACCGACCCCCATGCCTCCTACAATGAGCAGTTCTTC	CASTDPHASYNEQFF
-	TRBD1	TRBV28	TRBJ2-7	TGTGCCAGCAGTTTAGTAGTATTCGGGACAGGGTCCTACGAGCAGTACTTC	CASSLVVFGTGSYEQYF
many	-	TRBV5-1	TRBJ2-1	TGCGCCAGCAGCTTGGTAGGGTCTTCGGATGAGCAGTTCTTC	CASSLVGSSDEQFF
-	-	TRBV21-1	TRBJ1-2	TGTGCCAGCAGCAAAGTTTTATTTCATGGGACAGGGGATGGCTACACCTTC	CASSKVLFHGTGDGYTF
-	TRBD2	TRBV25-1	TRBJ2-5	TGTGCCAGCAGTGAATTAGAGCGGGAGGCTACCAGGGAGACCCAGTACTTC	CASSELEREATRETQYF
once	TRBD2	TRBV9	TRBJ2-7	TGTGCCAGCAGCTCTACTAGCGGGGGACAAAGGTACGGGCAGTACTTC	CASSSTSGGQRYGQYF
-	-	TRBV20-1	TRBJ2-4	TGCAGTGCTAGAGACGAGTCGGGGGTCAACATTCAGTACTTC	CSARDESGVNIQYF
-	-	TRBV3-1	TRBJ1-2	TGTGCCAGCAGCGCTACTCCCGGGAGCTATGGCTACACCTTC	CASSATPGSYGYTF
-	TRBD1	TRBV16	TRBJ1-4	TGTGCCAGCAGCCAGTGGACAGGCGATGTTACAACTAATGAAAAACTGTTTTTT	CASSQWTGDVTTNEKLFF
many	TRBD1	TRBV27	TRBJ2-7	TGTGCCAGCAGTTTTTTGATGCAACAGGGGAACGAGCAGTACTTC	CASSFLMQQGNEQYF
-	TRBD2	TRBV20-1	TRBJ2-3	TGCAGTGCTAAGCTCCTGAGCGGGACTAGCGGGGGACCCACCACAGATGCGCAGTATTTT	CSAKLLSGTSGGPTTDAQYF
-	TRBD2	TRBV19	TRBJ2-2	TGTGCCAGTAGTAGAGTAGCGGGGGTCGTCGGGGAGCTGTTTTTT	CASSRVAGVVGELFF
-	-	TRBV27	TRBJ1-2	TGTGCCAGCGGTACACAACAGGGCTTTGTGGACGGCTACACCTTC	CASGTQQGFVDGYTF
-	TRBD2	TRBV4-1	TRBJ2-1	TGCGCCGGCAGCCAAGATGGAGGGATGTGGGTAGCGGGAATCTACAATGAGCAGTTCTTC	CAGSQDGGMWVAGIYNEQFF
-	TRBD2	TRBV20-1	TRBJ2-3	TGCAGTGCTAGGCCCATCCAGCGGGGGAGCGCAGATACGCAGTATTTT	CSARPIQRGSADTQYF
-	-	TRBV3-1	TRBJ2-5	TGTGCCAGCAGCCAAGGTCAGAGAAGGGAGACCCAGTACTTC	CASSQGQRRETQYF
once	-	TRBV7-3	TRBJ2-2	TGTGCCAGCAGCCCCTCGGGGACAACGAACACCGGGGAGCTGTTTTTT	CASSPSGTTNTGELFF
-	-	TRBV4-2	TRBJ2-2	TGTGCCAGCAGCCAAGGTCCGGGGGCGAACACCGGGGAGCTGTTTTTT	CASSQGPGANTGELFF
many	TRBD1	TRBV6-5	TRBJ1-2	TGTGCCAGCAGTTACCCGGACAGGGGACGGCCCTGTGGCTACACCTTC	CASSYPDRGRPCGYTF
many	TRBD2	TRBV5-4	TRBJ2-1	TGTGCCACCCTGCAAGCGGGAGCTCGAGATGAGCAGTTCTTC	CATLQAGARDEQFF
-	TRBD2	TRBV2	TRBJ2-5	TGTGCCAGCAGTCACCCGACTAGCGGGGGTGAAGAGACCCAGTACTTC	CASSHPTSGGEETQYF
few	-	TRBV2	TRBJ2-2	TGTGCCAGCAGACAAGACAGACTCACCGGGGAGCTGTTTTTT	CASRQDRLTGELFF
once	-	TRBV27	TRBJ2-6	TGTGCCAGCAGTCATTGGACCTCTGGGGCCAACGTCCTGACTTTC	CASSHWTSGANVLTF
many	TRBD1	TRBV4-2	TRBJ1-2	TGTGCCAGCAGCCCGGGACAGGTGCCTAAGGATGGCTACACCTTC	CASSPGQVPKDGYTF
few	-	TRBV5-1	TRBJ1-1	TGCGCCAGCAGCTTGGAGCCAGGGAAGAACACTGAAGCTTTCTTT	CASSLEPGKNTEAFF
few	-	TRBV3-1	TRBJ2-2	TGTGCCAGCAGCCATCACACCGGTGGGGCGCGGAACACCGGGGAGCTGTTTTTT	CASSHHTGGARNTGELFF
-	TRBD1	TRBV13	TRBJ1-1	TGTGCCAGCACCAATACAGGGGGCGCGAAAGCTTTCTTT	CASTNTGGAKAFF
once	-	TRBV11-2	TRBJ2-2	TGTGCCACCAGATCCTGGGGCACCTCGAACACCGGGGAGCTGTTTTTT	CATRSWGTSNTGELFF
many	-	TRBV4-2	TRBJ2-7	TGTGCCAGCAGCCAAGATCCGGGCCCCGAGCAGTACTTC	CASSQDPGPEQYF
once	-	TRBV29-1	TRBJ1-1	TGCAGCGTTCCGTCTTCGACTGAAGCTTTCTTT	CSVPSSTEAFF
-	TRBD2	TRBV9	TRBJ2-2	TGTGCCAGCAGCCCCAGGACTAGCGGGGGGGCAATCACCGGGGAGTTGTTTTTT	CASSPRTSGGAITGELFF
many	TRBD1	TRBV5-1	TRBJ2-7	TGCGCCAGCAGCGTGGACAGGGCGGGCGAGCAGTACTTC	CASSVDRAGEQYF
-	-	TRBV12-3/TRBV12-4	TRBJ2-1	TGTGCCAGCATCCGGGGCTTGGGCTCCTACAATGAGCAGTTCTTC	CASIRGLGSYNEQFF
few	TRBD1	TRBV24-1	TRBJ2-1	TGTGCCACCAGTGATTCAGCCGGGACAGCCAACAATGAGCAGTTCTTC	CATSDSAGTANNEQFF
-	-	TRBV28	TRBJ2-3	TGTGCCAGCGCTTCCAATACGCAGTATTTT	CASASNTQYF
-	-	TRBV28	TRBJ2-7	TGTGCCAGCGAGACGACAGGCTACGAGCAGTACTTC	CASETTGYEQYF
-	TRBD1	TRBV10-3	TRBJ2-3	TGTGCCATTAACCGGGACAGGGGGGCTCTGTCGGATACGCAGTATTTT	CAINRDRGALSDTQYF
-	-	TRBV28	TRBJ1-1	TGTGCCAGCACCTCCGCTTGGGCGAGGAACACTGAAGCTTTCTTT	CASTSAWARNTEAFF
-	-	TRBV7-7	TRBJ2-1	TGTGCTAGCAGCTTAGTACTAGCACGGTCCTACAATGAGCAGTTCTTC	CASSLVLARSYNEQFF
-	TRBD2	TRBV20-1	TRBJ2-1	TGCAGTGCTAGTGAATTGAGACTAGCGGGAAATGAGCAGTTCTTC	CSASELRLAGNEQFF